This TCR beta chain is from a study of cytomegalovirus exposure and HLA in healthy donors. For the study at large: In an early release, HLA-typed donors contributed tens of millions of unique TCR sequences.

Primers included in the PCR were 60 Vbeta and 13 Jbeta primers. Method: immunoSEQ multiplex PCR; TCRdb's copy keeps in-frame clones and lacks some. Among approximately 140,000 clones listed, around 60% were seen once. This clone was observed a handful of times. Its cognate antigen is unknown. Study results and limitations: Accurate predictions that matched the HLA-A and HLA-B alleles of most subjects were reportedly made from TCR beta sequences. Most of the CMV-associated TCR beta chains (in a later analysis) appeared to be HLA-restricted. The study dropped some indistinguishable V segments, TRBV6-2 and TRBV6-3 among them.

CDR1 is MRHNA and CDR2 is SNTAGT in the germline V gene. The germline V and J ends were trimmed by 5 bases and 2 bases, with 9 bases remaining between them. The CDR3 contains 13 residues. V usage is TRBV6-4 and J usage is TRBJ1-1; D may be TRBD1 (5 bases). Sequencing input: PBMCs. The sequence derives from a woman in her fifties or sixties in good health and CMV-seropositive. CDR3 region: CASSYRFNTEAFF. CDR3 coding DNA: TGTGCCAGCAGTTACAGGTTTAACACTGAAGCTTTCTTT.